Listed below are T cell receptor beta chains from one sample, sequenced in a study of blood T cell repertoires in COVID-19. Produced via immunoSEQ multiplex PCR; TCRdb's table is partial and in-frame only. Of tens of thousands of clones listed, approximately 78% are singletons. The specimen sequenced was peripheral blood. These receptors were obtained from a human donor in a cohort sampled during active COVID-19. The CDR3 runs from the conserved cysteine through the conserved F or W.

TRBJ2-7 | TRBV21-1 | CASSKGQAPFKRYEQYF
TRBJ1-2 | TRBV25-1 | CASKRAGNYGYTF
TRBJ2-2 | TRBV6-1 | CASSDDRAGELFF
TRBJ1-1 | TRBV18 | CASSPPARLTEAFF
TRBJ2-1 | TRBV2 | CASTDRASDNEQFF
TRBJ1-2 | TRBV12-3/TRBV12-4 | CASTLRGDYGYTF
TRBJ1-2 | TRBV29-1 | CSVGGGFNYGYTF
TRBJ1-3 | TRBV6-5 | CASSRGFDNTIYF
TRBJ1-2 | TRBV5-6 | CASSLEQGPYGYTF
TRBJ2-7 | TRBV6-5 | CASRPGTSGDEQYF
TRBJ2-7 | TRBV20-1 | CSARAGTRGDF
TRBJ1-6 | TRBV5-1 | CASSLGPTGDNSPLHF
TRBJ2-2 | TRBV5-1 | CASSLTLAADTGELFF
TRBJ1-5 | TRBV6-2/TRBV6-3 | CASSYSLGAANQPQHF
TRBJ2-3 | TRBV5-1 | CASSSLAGGGTDTQYF
TRBJ2-1 | TRBV6-5 | CASSRGSLNEQFF
TRBJ2-7 | TRBV19 | CASSTGGEQYF
TRBJ1-1 | TRBV10-3 | CATTGTGNTEAFF
TRBJ1-2 | TRBV9 | CASSVGTGADYGYTF
TRBJ2-7 | TRBV2 | CASNPQYEQYF
TRBJ1-2 | TRBV27 | CASSLAWDSTYGYTF
TRBJ2-5 | TRBV9 | CASSVARDRKETQYF
TRBJ1-3 | TRBV10-3 | CAIREESGNTIYF
TRBJ1-5 | TRBV2 | CASSEDRVNQPQHF
TRBJ2-7 | TRBV5-1 | CASSFWAGGSYEQYF
TRBJ1-2 | TRBV5-3 | CARSSNAWRSVNYGYTF
TRBJ1-2 | TRBV9 | CASSAYGQGGYTF
TRBJ2-7 | TRBV25-1 | CASSPQGAGQYEQYF